This entry features one T cell receptor (beta chain) sequence. Its antigen is as yet unknown. These data come from a study of cytomegalovirus exposure and HLA in healthy donors. Across the study: The study placed less than 90% of its 398 genotyped donors in the Caucasian-associated ancestry cluster. General study findings and limits: Investigators reported 150 to 200 TCR beta chains as tied to cytomegalovirus.

PCR involved 60 Vbeta and 13 Jbeta primers. Libraries were prepared by immunoSEQ multiplex PCR; TCRdb keeps only in-frame clonotypes and omits some of them. The repertoire holds about 140,000 clones, about three quarters seen once, with about 1.6% in the top ten. CDR3 length: 14 residues. Germline values: CDR1 SQVTM, CDR2 ANQGSEA. V lost 2 bases and J lost 3, with 12 bases in between. This receptor was obtained from a female donor in good health and CMV-seronegative. Material: PBMCs. V usage is TRBV29-1 and J usage is TRBJ2-3, with D maybe TRBD2 (6 bases). CDR3 amino acids: CSVESGVRTDTQYF. CDR3 nucleotides: TGCAGCGTTGAATCGGGGGTTCGAACAGATACGCAGTATTTT.